These 22 T cell receptor beta chains came from one sample sequenced in a study of blood T cells in healthy people across ages. The use of a sample-barcoded 5' primer and a J-beta primer mix characterized a second PCR of about 7 to 12 cycles. TCRdb recomputed calls from the 5' RACE reads with MiXCR, one row per CDR3 protein. The sample holds 780,000 or so distinct CDR3 sequences; just over 55% are singletons and the top ten take around 25%. Sequenced material: blood. The receptors here all came from a man aged 40-49 years in good health.

This clonotype was detected only a few times. The chain joins TRBV28 to TRBJ2-5; TRBD1 matches 8 bases. This CDR3 region has 14 residues. Germline assignment: CDR1 MDHEN and CDR2 SYDVKM. Germline trimming cut 2 bases from V and 5 bases from J; bases unmatched to any gene: 4. For the CDR3, the DNA is TGTGCCAGCAGTTTACAGGGGGCTTGGGAGACCCAGTACTTC. This codes for CASSLQGAWETQYF.

As concerns this clonotype: One end of the junction varies from germline; a read error may be responsible. The rearrangement uses TRBV10-3 and TRBJ2-5; D assignment may be TRBD1 or TRBD2 (5 bases each). CDR3 length: 14 amino acids. Per germline, CDR1 ENHRY and CDR2 SYGVKD. In DNA, the CDR3 is TGTGCTATCAGGGTAGAAGGGACGGCAGAGACCCAGTACTTC. Translation: CAIRVEGTAETQYF.

This clonotype was detected a few times. The chain employs TRBV30 and TRBJ2-7; D not certain. Germline values: CDR1 GTSNPN, CDR2 SVGIG (reference sequence). Deletions cut 5 bases from V and 3 bases from J, with 14 bases between. CDR3 length: 13 residues. The CDR3 reads CAWGRQRFYEQYF. CDR3 nucleotide sequence: TGTGCCTGGGGGCGGCAGAGATTCTACGAGCAGTACTTC.

The rearrangement joins TRBV5-6 to TRBJ1-5; D remains unclear. V was pared by 4 bases and J by 7 bases, with 15 bases between. The germline gives CDR1 SGHDT, CDR2 YYEEEE. This CDR3 region has 14 residues. The CDR3 spells CASSANLGGQPQHF. The CDR3 DNA is TGTGCCAGCAGCGCGAACCTCGGAGGGCAGCCCCAGCATTTT. The variable domain in full, with the rest retrieved from reference TRBV5-6 and TRBJ1-5, is DAGVTQSPTHLIKTRGQQVTLRCSPKSGHDTVSWYQQALGQGPQFIFQYYEEEERQRGNFPDRFSGHQFPNYSSELNVNALLLGDSALYLCASSANLGGQPQHFGDGTRLSIL.

The gene calls are TRBV7-2 and TRBJ2-7; 11 positions agree with TRBD2. The DNA matches TRBJ2-5 better at its end, which makes the J call doubtful. The CDR3 totals 18 residues. In germline, CDR1 is SGHTA, CDR2 FQGNSA. The CDR3 nucleotides are TGTGCCAGCAGCCCCCGGGCTAGCGGGAGGTCGGGGAAAGAGACCCAGTACTTC. Translated, it gives CASSPRASGRSGKETQYF.

The chain has TRBV6-2 or TRBV6-3 and TRBJ1-2; 7 bases are shared with TRBD1. With V trimmed by 4 bases and J by 4 bases, 9 bases remained unmatched. This CDR3 contains 15 residues. Per the germline V gene, CDR1 is MNHEY and CDR2 is SVGEGT. In DNA form, the CDR3 reads TGTGCCAGCAGTTCCCCGACAGGGCCTTCCTATGGCTACACCTTC. This sequence encodes CASSSPTGPSYGYTF.

The chain has TRBV5-1 and TRBJ2-3; 10 bases align to TRBD2. CDR1 SGHRS and CDR2 YFSETQ come from the germline V gene. J lost 0 bases, V lost 3 bases, and 7 bases had no gene match. The CDR3 spans 17 residues. The CDR3 spells CASSSSGGAGSTDTQYF. DNA of the CDR3: TGCGCCAGCAGCTCAAGCGGGGGGGCGGGAAGCACAGATACGCAGTATTTT.

The chain is built from TRBV7-9 and TRBJ2-7; D call uncertain. This CDR3 region has 16 residues. With 4 bases removed from V and 0 bases from J, the gap between germline ends came to 16 bases. Per germline, CDR1 SEHNR and CDR2 FQNEAQ (reference sequence). This CDR3 reads CASSSARATHSYEQYF. The CDR3, as DNA: TGTGCCAGCAGCTCTGCTCGGGCTACCCACTCCTACGAGCAGTACTTC.

The chain uses TRBV7-9 and TRBJ2-1; tentative D call: TRBD1 (5 bases). V was cut by 6 bases and J by 10 bases, with 10 bases left in between. The germline CDR1 and CDR2 sequences are SEHNR and FQNEAQ (reference sequence). The CDR3 sequence is 11 residues long. In nucleotides, the CDR3 is TGTGCCAGCAGAGGGGTTGGGGAGCAGTTCTTC. Translated, it gives CASRGVGEQFF.

This clonotype was seen repeatedly, ten times or more. This chain uses TRBV20-1 with TRBJ2-3, with a possible D match to TRBD2 (6 bases). The V and J ends lost 0 bases and 5 bases respectively, with 12 bases between them. CDR1 and CDR2 (germline): DFQATT, SNEGSKA (reference sequence). The CDR3 contains 14 residues. The CDR3 region has the DNA TGCAGTGCTAGAGATCAGTTGGGGGGAGATACGCAGTATTTT. Its protein is CSARDQLGGDTQYF.

V and J are TRBV20-1 and TRBJ2-7; D perhaps matches TRBD1 (5 bases). The J call is in doubt because the DNA end fits TRBJ2-5 better. This CDR3 is 13 amino acids long. CDR1 DFQATT and CDR2 SNEGSKA come from the germline V gene (reference sequence). The chain's CDR3 is CSASSRAKETQYF. The DNA for the CDR3 is TGCAGTGCTAGTTCCAGGGCGAAGGAGACCCAGTACTTC.

The genes are TRBV27 and TRBJ1-2; 7 bases are a match to TRBD1. With V trimmed by 10 bases and J by 2 bases, 7 bases remained unmatched. The CDR3 sequence is 13 residues long. Germline lookup yields CDR1 MNHEY and CDR2 SMNVEV (reference sequence). In DNA form, the CDR3 reads TGTGCCACCATGGGACAGAAGAACTATGGCTACACCTTC. It translates to CATMGQKNYGYTF.

The chain couples TRBV28 to TRBJ2-7; the D gene is possibly TRBD2 (7 bases). Looked up from germline, CDR1 is MDHEN and CDR2 is SYDVKM. With 9 bases removed from V and 7 bases from J, the gap between germline ends came to 28 bases. This CDR3 spans 16 amino acids. The CDR3 DNA reads as TGTGCCAGTCTCGTAGGGGGGGCGTTTCGTCCCAATGAGCAGTACTTC. Protein: CASLVGGAFRPNEQYF. Full variable domain (remainder filled in from reference TRBV28 and TRBJ2-7): DVKVTQSSRYLVKRTGEKVFLECVQDMDHENMFWYRQDPGLGLRLIYFSYDVKMKEKGDIPEGYSVSREKKERFSLILESASTNQTSMYLCASLVGGAFRPNEQYFGPGTRLTVT.

V gene TRBV29-1 combines with J gene TRBJ2-7, with 8 bases lining up with TRBD1. The CDR3 consists of 13 residues. V lost 7 bases to trimming and J lost 4 bases; unmatched junction nucleotides: 9. Per germline, CDR1 SQVTM and CDR2 ANQGSEA. This CDR3 reads CSGATGGLYEQYF. CDR3 bases: TGCAGCGGGGCCACAGGGGGACTTTACGAGCAGTACTTC.

This clonotype was detected ten times or more. This chain connects TRBV7-9 to TRBJ1-4; 8 positions match TRBD1. Germline CDR1 is SEHNR and CDR2 is FQNEAQ (reference sequence). The CDR3 is made up of 15 amino acids. The trim removed 5 bases at V and 5 bases at J, leaving 7 bases unmatched. CDR3 coding DNA: TGTGCCAGCAGCGCATTACAGGGGGGAAATGAAAAACTGTTTTTT. This codes for CASSALQGGNEKLFF. Based on the CDR3 plus reference TRBV7-9 and TRBJ1-4, the full variable domain is DTGVSQNPRHKITKRGQNVTFRCDPISEHNRLYWYRQTLGQGPEFLTYFQNEAQLEKSRLLSDRFSAERPKGSFSTLEIQRTEQGDSAMYLCASSALQGGNEKLFFGSGTQLSVL.

The chain uses TRBV6-4 and TRBJ2-1; 10 bases map to TRBD2. Germline V gene sequence: CDR1 MRHNA, CDR2 SNTAGT. The CDR3 contains 15 residues. With V trimmed by 4 bases and J by 8 bases, 8 bases remained unmatched. This chain's CDR3 is CASSVGTSGADEQFF. The DNA of the CDR3 is TGTGCCAGCAGTGTCGGAACTAGCGGGGCGGATGAGCAGTTCTTC.

V and J are TRBV3-1 and TRBJ2-5, with TRBD1 identical over 8 bases. The ends lost 0 bases at V and 12 bases at J; junction bases unmatched: 9. There are 14 residues in the CDR3. Germline values: CDR1 LGHDT, CDR2 YNNKEL (reference sequence). The CDR3 DNA follows: TGTGCCAGCAGCCAAGAGGGGCAGGGGGCCTCCGAGTACTTC. Its translation is CASSQEGQGASEYF.

The chain carries TRBV28 and TRBJ2-7, with 9 bases identical to TRBD1. Germline V gene data show CDR1 as MDHEN and CDR2 as SYDVKM. With 4 bases clipped from V and 7 bases from J, the junction kept 11 bases outside the gene matches. The CDR3 sequence is 15 residues long. CDR3 sequence (DNA): TGTGCCAGCAGTTCGGGACAGGGATCCTACAATGAGCAGTACTTC. This translates into CASSSGQGSYNEQYF.

This chain connects TRBV3-1 to TRBJ2-1; 8 bases are a match to TRBD2. The CDR3 consists of 15 residues. CDR1 is LGHDT and CDR2 is YNNKEL in the germline V gene (reference sequence). V gave up 1 base and J gave up 10 bases; unmatched junction bases: 9. The CDR3 sequence is CASSQGSGGPQEQFF. The CDR3 DNA reads TGTGCCAGCAGCCAAGGGTCGGGAGGGCCTCAGGAGCAGTTCTTC.

The chain has TRBV18 and TRBJ1-2, with a tentative D call TRBD1 (5 bases). V lost 0 bases, J lost 5 bases, and 10 bases lay in between. The CDR3 contains 14 residues. Germline V CDR1 and CDR2: KGHSH, LQKENI. The CDR3 nucleotides are TGTGCCAGCTCACCACCGGCAGGGAGTTATGGCTACACCTTC. As protein: CASSPPAGSYGYTF.

The chain recombines TRBV6-5 with TRBJ1-2, with D maybe TRBD1 (6 bases). CDR3 length equals 14 residues. CDR1 and CDR2 (germline): MNHEY, SVGAGI. V was cut by 5 bases and J by 0 bases, with 10 bases left in between. The CDR3 spells CASSGQISNYGYTF. In DNA form, the CDR3 reads TGTGCCAGCAGTGGACAGATATCTAACTATGGCTACACCTTC.

The chain is built from TRBV12-3 or TRBV12-4 and TRBJ1-5; D is uncertain. CDR3 length: 14 residues. V lost 3 bases and J 4 bases, leaving 10 bases between the germline ends. CDR3 sequence: CASSLGSLNQPQHF. The CDR3 DNA follows: TGTGCCAGCAGTTTGGGCTCCCTTAATCAGCCCCAGCATTTT.